This TCR beta chain is from a study of blood T cell repertoires in COVID-19 (dated by TCRdb to about 2020). Notes on the research overall: Samples covering the acute and convalescent phases of COVID-19 were provided by collaborators in the United States, Italy and Spain. The prospective study material was composed of cDNA or gDNA derived from T cells, B-cell-depleted T cells, or PBMCs. The dataset comprised deeply sampled blood TCRbeta repertoires from subjects exposed to, actively infected with, or recovered from COVID-19. The repertoires were released in a freely available public database intended as a resource for research on the immune response to SARS-CoV-2. Samples were obtained from the ongoing ImmuneRACE study (first 160 participants) and from over 1,000 subjects provided by 6 global collaborators. The sample metadata nearly always contained a de-identified subject ID, COVID-19 status, age in years and sex. HLA class I and class II types, where available, came from metadata supplied by the sample provider rather than from assay-based typing. Broader findings and caveats from the paper: The amount of clinical and demographic metadata varied by source and participant and was provided uncurated.

In the case of this clone: Its antigen is currently not known. No base quality information exists; no much larger clone differs at one position.

For this chain, trimming is 5 bases at the V end and 6 bases at the J end, and the number of junction bases without a gene match is 13. From a lookup of the germline V gene, CDR1 and CDR2 are KGHDR and SFDVKD. Including the terminal cysteine and phenylalanine, the CDR3 comprises 18 residues. The kept DNA is CDR3 alone, 54 bases in frame from the first base. In the prospective study, participants were about 18 to 95 years old, resided in about two dozen geographic areas of the United States, and were enrolled through a virtual design. In the prospective study, cohorts were assigned on the basis of participant-reported clinical history obtained from a screening survey and a study questionnaire. Recovered participants in ImmuneRACE Cohort 3 were defined as having two consecutive negative NP/OP PCR tests, clearance from a healthcare professional, or resolution of symptoms. Mobile phlebotomists in the prospective study collected whole blood, serum and a nasopharyngeal or oropharyngeal swab from every participant. Prospective study participants could optionally give additional blood draws and questionnaires over an approximately two-month period. Prospective study blood samples were shipped either frozen or at room temperature before DNA extraction.

The immunoSEQ Assay, a bias-controlled multiplex PCR, was used to amplify TCRbeta CDR3 regions from genomic DNA. For the original study's pipeline: Nucleated cell counts per sample were estimated from amplification of reference gene primers within the assay. To quantify the absolute abundance of each unique TCRbeta CDR3 rearrangement, sequence reads were collapsed and filtered. Productive Simpson clonality was computed per sample as the square root of Simpson's diversity index over productive rearrangements. Entries here come from immuneACCESS through TCRdb and include only in-frame sequences with V and J called. Some clones fail to appear in such tables; in the studies checked, an unresolved V gene covers under half of the shortfall, and the cause of the remainder is unknown. V and J calls and clone size are given by that table; D and trimming were obtained from the DNA. Here the sample has roughly 200,000 clones; less than 85% occur a single time. The biggest ten clones account for 15% to 20% of the sample.

The chain is made from TRBV24-1 and TRBJ2-1, and TRBD2 aligns with 12 junction nucleotides. Sequences were obtained from PBMCs or T cells enriched from blood (not recorded which). The receptor was isolated from a man in his forties who had recovered from COVID-19. Here is the DNA: TGTGCCACCAGTGGGGCTAGCGGGAGGGGCCCGGGGATCAATGAGCAGTTCTTC. This encodes CATSGASGRGPGINEQFF.